The entry below describes one T cell receptor (beta chain). This sample was taken from a study of blood T cell repertoires in COVID-19. Sequencing used immunoSEQ multiplex PCR; TCRdb keeps in-frame clones, though not all of them. This table has 36,000 or so clones, just over 85% appearing once. This CDR3 has 12 amino acids. V lost 3 bases, J lost 4 bases, and 7 bases lay in between. Germline assignment: CDR1 GTSNPN and CDR2 SVGIG (reference sequence). The TCR originated in a woman in her 70s with active COVID-19. Sequenced input: peripheral blood. This chain links TRBV30 with TRBJ2-1; the D is unclear. This CDR3 is CAWRTDYNEQFF. Written as DNA, the CDR3 is TGTGCCTGGAGGACTGATTACAATGAGCAGTTCTTC.